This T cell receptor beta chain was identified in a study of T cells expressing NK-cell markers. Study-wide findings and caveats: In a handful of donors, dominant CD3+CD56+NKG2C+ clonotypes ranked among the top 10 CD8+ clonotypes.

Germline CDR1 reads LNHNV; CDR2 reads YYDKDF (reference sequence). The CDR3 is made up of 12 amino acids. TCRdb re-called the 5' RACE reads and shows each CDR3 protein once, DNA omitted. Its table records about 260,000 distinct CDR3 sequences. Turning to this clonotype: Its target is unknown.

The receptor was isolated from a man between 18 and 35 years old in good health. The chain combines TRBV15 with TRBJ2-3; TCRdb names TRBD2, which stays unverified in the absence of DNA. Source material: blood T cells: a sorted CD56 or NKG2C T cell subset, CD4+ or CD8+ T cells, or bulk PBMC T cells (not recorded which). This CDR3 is CATTRDGDTQYF. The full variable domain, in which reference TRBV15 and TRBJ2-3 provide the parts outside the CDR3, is DAMVIQNPRYQVTQFGKPVTLSCSQTLNHNVMYWYQQKSSQAPKLLFHYYDKDFNNEADTPDNFQSRRPNTSFCFLDIRSPGLGDTAMYLCATTRDGDTQYFGPGTRLTVL.